One and the same sample provided the 19 T cell receptor beta chains below, sequenced in a study of blood T cell repertoires in COVID-19. Method: immunoSEQ multiplex PCR; TCRdb's copy keeps in-frame clones and lacks some. The sample contains 250,000 to 300,000 clones, roughly 80% of which appear only once. What was sequenced was PBMCs or T cells enriched from blood (not recorded which). Every receptor here comes from a man aged 50 to 59 who had recovered from COVID-19.

This chain uses TRBV7-3 with TRBJ2-3, with a tentative D call TRBD2 (7 bases). The germline gives CDR1 SGHTA, CDR2 FQGTGA. There are 15 residues in the CDR3. Between the trimmed V and J ends, which lost 5 bases and 0 bases, there was a span of 12 bases. In nucleotides, the CDR3 is TGTGCCAGCAGCCCCCGGGGGGCTAGCACAGATACGCAGTATTTT. Protein: CASSPRGASTDTQYF. The variable domain in full, with the rest retrieved from reference TRBV7-3 and TRBJ2-3, is GAGVSQTPSNKVTEKGKYVELRCDPISGHTALYWYRQSLGQGPEFLIYFQGTGAADDSGLPNDRFFAVRPEGSVSTLKIQRTERGDSAVYLCASSPRGASTDTQYFGPGTRLTVL.

The chain is built from TRBV6-4 and TRBJ2-1; 11 nucleotides align to TRBD2. CDR3 length: 15 amino acids. Per germline, CDR1 MRHNA and CDR2 SNTAGT. V lost 5 bases, J lost 5 bases, and 5 bases stayed unmatched. The CDR3 spells CASSIASGGHNEQFF. CDR3 DNA: TGTGCCAGCAGTATCGCTAGCGGGGGGCACAATGAGCAGTTCTTC.

The rearrangement links TRBV7-3 to TRBJ2-7; D possibly corresponds to TRBD2 (6 bases). CDR3 length: 15 residues. The ends were cut back, 1 base at V and 3 bases at J, with 13 bases in the middle. Germline CDR1 reads SGHTA; CDR2 reads FQGTGA. CDR3 residues: CASSLSGTGLYEQYF. The CDR3 nucleotides are TGTGCCAGCAGCTTAAGTGGGACGGGACTCTACGAGCAGTACTTC.

The V and J genes are TRBV19 and TRBJ1-5; weak D call: TRBD1 (6 bases). The CDR3 totals 16 residues. The ends were cut back, 4 bases at V and 0 bases at J, with 13 bases in the middle. Germline lookup yields CDR1 LNHDA and CDR2 SQIVND (reference sequence). This CDR3 reads CASSTTGQNSNQPQHF. Here the CDR3 DNA reads TGTGCCAGTAGTACCACAGGACAGAATAGCAATCAGCCCCAGCATTTT.

V is TRBV7-9 and J is TRBJ2-1; 7 positions match TRBD2. V shed 7 bases, J shed 4 bases, and the junction held 10 bases outside the gene matches. The CDR3 has 15 residues. CDR1 and CDR2 (germline): SEHNR, FQNEAQ (reference sequence). CDR3 loop: CASTISGGWYNEQFF. The CDR3 DNA reads TGTGCCAGCACCATTTCGGGGGGTTGGTACAATGAGCAGTTCTTC.

The rearrangement joins TRBV12-5 to TRBJ2-1, with D possibly being TRBD1 (6 bases). Germline V lookup: CDR1 LGHNT, CDR2 FRNRAP. V lost 0 bases, J lost 7 bases, and 13 bases lay in between. This CDR3 has 15 residues. The CDR3: CASGLVQGGVNEQFF. Here the CDR3 DNA reads TGTGCTAGTGGTTTGGTACAGGGTGGGGTAAATGAGCAGTTCTTC.

CDR3 in DNA: TGCGCCAGCAGCCCGGGCAGGGGTTTCTCGGAGACCCAGTACTTC. Translated, it gives CASSPGRGFSETQYF. J is TRBJ2-5 and V is TRBV5-1; perhaps TRBD1 as D (6 bases). The germline gives CDR1 SGHRS, CDR2 YFSETQ. CDR3 length: 15 amino acids. Trimming cost V 4 bases and J 5 bases, with 18 bases left between them.

In its sample, this clone was seen once. The gene calls are TRBV29-1 and TRBJ1-5; a possible D gene is TRBD1 (5 bases). V shed 6 bases and J shed 9 bases, with 18 bases lying between them. Germline CDR1 reads SQVTM; CDR2 reads ANQGSEA. The CDR3 is made up of 13 amino acids. The DNA for the CDR3 is TGCAGCGTGGGGGGATTCCTCGGGGGGCCCCAGCATTTT. Translated: CSVGGFLGGPQHF.

The CDR3 region has the DNA TGCGCCAGCAGTCCCGGGAACCTACGCGAGCAGTACTTC. It yields the protein CASSPGNLREQYF. J is TRBJ2-7 and V is TRBV10-1; the D gene is possibly TRBD2 (5 bases). V shed 5 bases and J shed 6 bases, with 14 bases lying between them. The CDR3 totals 13 residues. The germline gives CDR1 WNHNN, CDR2 SYGVQD (reference sequence).

The CDR3 nucleotides are TGTGCCAGCTCCCGCGGCGGGCGATCAGAGACCCAGTACTTC. Protein: CASSRGGRSETQYF. V gene TRBV2 combines with J gene TRBJ2-5; weak D call: TRBD2 (5 bases). V dropped 8 bases and J dropped 4 bases, with 17 bases sitting between them. Germline V gives CDR1 SNHLY, CDR2 FYNNEI. The CDR3 totals 14 residues.

The rearrangement links TRBV30 to TRBJ2-7; maybe TRBD2 (6 bases). CDR3 length equals 16 residues. Germline lookup yields CDR1 GTSNPN and CDR2 SVGIG (reference sequence). The ends were cut back, 4 bases at V and 4 bases at J, with 23 bases in the middle. DNA for the CDR3: TGTGCCTGGACGCCCCTAAGTGGGTTTGCGGGATACGAGCAGTACTTC. Protein product: CAWTPLSGFAGYEQYF.

The J gene is TRBJ1-2, the V gene TRBV14; no clear D gene. V shed 6 bases and J shed 0 bases, with 20 bases lying between them. CDR3 size: 17 residues. Per the germline V gene, CDR1 is SGHDN and CDR2 is FVKESK. CDR3 sequence: CASSRESVAVANYGYTF. The CDR3 coding sequence is TGTGCCAGCAGTCGCGAATCGGTGGCGGTAGCTAACTATGGCTACACCTTC.

The CDR3 DNA reads TGTGCCAGCAGCCAACAGGGGGCCGGGAAGGAAAAACTGTTTTTT. Residues: CASSQQGAGKEKLFF. The V gene is TRBV6-2 or TRBV6-3, the J gene TRBJ1-4; TRBD1 aligns across 9 bases. Germline trimming cut 6 bases from V and 8 bases from J; bases unmatched to any gene: 10. The CDR3 is 15 amino acids. CDR1 MNHEY and CDR2 SVGEGT come from the germline V gene.

The chain couples TRBV19 to TRBJ1-5, with D possibly matching TRBD1 (6 bases). With 4 bases removed from V and 7 bases from J, the gap between germline ends came to 17 bases. The CDR3 runs 15 residues. Per germline, CDR1 LNHDA and CDR2 SQIVND (reference sequence). DNA of the CDR3: TGTGCCAGTAGTACTGGGGGGGGGCAGCGGCAGCCCCAGCATTTT. Translated, it gives CASSTGGGQRQPQHF.

Written as DNA, the CDR3 is TGTGCCAGCAGTCCCCAAGCAAATGAGCAGTTCTTC. Translation gives CASSPQANEQFF. This chain links TRBV6-2 or TRBV6-3 with TRBJ2-1; D is uncertain. Germline CDR1 is MNHEY and CDR2 is SVGEGT. There are 12 residues in the CDR3. With 5 bases removed from V and 7 bases from J, the gap between germline ends came to 9 bases.

Concerning this clone itself: Different DNA sequences within this sample yield the same CDR3. CDR3 nucleotide sequence: TGCGCCAGCAGCTTGGATAGCGAGCAGTACTTC. Its translation: CASSLDSEQYF. The chain uses TRBV5-1 and TRBJ2-7; D gene unclear. This CDR3 contains 11 residues. In germline, CDR1 is SGHRS, CDR2 YFSETQ. V lost 0 bases, J lost 6 bases, and 4 bases lay in between. The full variable domain, with the rest looked up from reference TRBV5-1 and TRBJ2-7, is KAGVTQTPRYLIKTRGQQVTLSCSPISGHRSVSWYQQTPGQGLQFLFEYFSETQRNKGNFPGRFSGRQFSNSRSEMNVSTLELGDSALYLCASSLDSEQYFGPGTRLTVT.

The table lists this clone with a count of one. The rearrangement links TRBV11-3 to TRBJ2-3; the match to TRBD2 covers 13 bases. Per germline, CDR1 SGHNT and CDR2 YENEEA. The trim removed 5 bases at V and 2 bases at J, leaving 1 base unmatched. The CDR3 is made up of 15 amino acids. CDR3 in amino acids: CASSGTSGVTDTQYF. As DNA, the CDR3 is TGTGCCAGCAGCGGGACTAGCGGGGTCACAGATACGCAGTATTTT.

This chain links TRBV7-9 with TRBJ2-1, with no clear D. V lost 0 bases and J 6 bases, leaving 12 bases between the germline ends. The CDR3 is 15 amino acids. Germline values: CDR1 SEHNR, CDR2 FQNEAQ (reference sequence). CDR3 bases: TGTGCCAGCAGCTTAGCTTTGGCAGATCGCAATGAGCAGTTCTTC. The encoded protein is CASSLALADRNEQFF.

V and J are TRBV11-2 and TRBJ2-1; 7 nucleotides agree with TRBD1. Germline values: CDR1 SGHAT, CDR2 FQNNGV. After removal of 6 bases from V and 9 bases from J, the junction contained 8 bases not matched to a gene. This CDR3 comprises 13 residues. CDR3 in DNA: TGTGCCAGCAGTTATGGACAGGCCACTGAGCAGTTCTTC. As protein: CASSYGQATEQFF. Full variable domain (outside the CDR3, taken from reference TRBV11-2 and TRBJ2-1): EAGVAQSPRYKIIEKRQSVAFWCNPISGHATLYWYQQILGQGPKLLIQFQNNGVVDDSQLPKDRFSAERLKGVDSTLKIQPAKLEDSAVYLCASSYGQATEQFFGPGTRLTVL.